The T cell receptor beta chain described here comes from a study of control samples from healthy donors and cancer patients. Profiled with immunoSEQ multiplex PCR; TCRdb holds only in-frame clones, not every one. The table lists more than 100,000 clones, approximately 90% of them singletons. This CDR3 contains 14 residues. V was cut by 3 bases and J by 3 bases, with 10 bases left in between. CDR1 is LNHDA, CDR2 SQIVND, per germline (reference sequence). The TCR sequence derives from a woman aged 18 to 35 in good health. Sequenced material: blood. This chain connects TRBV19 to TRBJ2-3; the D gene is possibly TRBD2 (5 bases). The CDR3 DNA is TGTGCCAGTAGTATTGGGTCGGGGACAGATACGCAGTATTTT. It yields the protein CASSIGSGTDTQYF. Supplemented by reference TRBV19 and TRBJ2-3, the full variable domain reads DGGITQSPKYLFRKEGQNVTLSCEQNLNHDAMYWYRQDPGQGLRLIYYSQIVNDFQKGDIAEGYSVSREKKESFPLTVTSAQKNPTAFYLCASSIGSGTDTQYFGPGTRLTVL.